The TCR beta chain described here comes from a study of technical replicates of blood from a few donors. Generated by immunoSEQ multiplex PCR, the TCRdb table keeps only in-frame clones and is missing some. The table includes 78,000 or so clones, roughly 91% detected once. V was shortened by 0 bases and J by 4 bases, with 13 bases between the two germline ends. CDR3 length: 15 residues. The V gene's germline CDR1 is SGHDN and CDR2 FVKESK. Sequenced sample: T cells isolated from PBMCs. The receptor was derived from a human donor in good health. Some clones in this sample may be carry-over from other donors' samples. The chain has TRBV14 and TRBJ2-7; tentatively, D is TRBD1 (6 bases). The CDR3, as DNA: TGTGCCAGCAGCCAAGATCGGACAGTAGGATACGAGCAGTACTTC. As protein: CASSQDRTVGYEQYF.